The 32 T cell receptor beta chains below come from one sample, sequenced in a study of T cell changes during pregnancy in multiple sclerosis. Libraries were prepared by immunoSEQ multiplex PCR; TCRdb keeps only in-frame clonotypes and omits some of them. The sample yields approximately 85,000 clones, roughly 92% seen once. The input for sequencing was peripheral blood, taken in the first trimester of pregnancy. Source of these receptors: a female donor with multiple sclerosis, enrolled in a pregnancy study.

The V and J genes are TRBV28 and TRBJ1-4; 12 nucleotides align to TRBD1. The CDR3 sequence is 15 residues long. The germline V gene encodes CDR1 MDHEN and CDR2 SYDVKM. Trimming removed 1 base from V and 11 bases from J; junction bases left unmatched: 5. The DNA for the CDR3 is TGTGCCAGCAGTTTATTGGGACAGGGGGCTGGCAAACTGTTTTTT. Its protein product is CASSLLGQGAGKLFF.

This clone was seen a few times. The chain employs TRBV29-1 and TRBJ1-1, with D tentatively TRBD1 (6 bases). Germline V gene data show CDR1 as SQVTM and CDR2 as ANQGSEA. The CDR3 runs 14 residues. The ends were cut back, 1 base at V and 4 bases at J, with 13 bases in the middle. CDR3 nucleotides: TGCAGCGTTGAAGTGGGGGGCGGGGGCACTGAAGCTTTCTTT. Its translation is CSVEVGGGGTEAFF.

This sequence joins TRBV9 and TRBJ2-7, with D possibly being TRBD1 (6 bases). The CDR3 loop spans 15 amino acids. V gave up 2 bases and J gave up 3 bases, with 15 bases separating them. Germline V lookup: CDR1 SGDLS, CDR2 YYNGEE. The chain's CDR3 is CASSVTTGSLYEQYF. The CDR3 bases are TGTGCCAGCAGCGTCACGACAGGTTCACTCTACGAGCAGTACTTC.

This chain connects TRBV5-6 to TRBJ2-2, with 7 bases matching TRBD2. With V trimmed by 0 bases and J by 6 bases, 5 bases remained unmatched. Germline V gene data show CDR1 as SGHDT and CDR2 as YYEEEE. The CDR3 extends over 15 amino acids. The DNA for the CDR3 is TGTGCCAGCAGCTTGGAGGGGCGGGGGTCCGGGGAGCTGTTTTTT. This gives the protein CASSLEGRGSGELFF. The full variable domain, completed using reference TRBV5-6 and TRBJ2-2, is DAGVTQSPTHLIKTRGQQVTLRCSPKSGHDTVSWYQQALGQGPQFIFQYYEEEERQRGNFPDRFSGHQFPNYSSELNVNALLLGDSALYLCASSLEGRGSGELFFGEGSRLTVL.

CDR3 nucleotides: TGTGCCAGCAGGATGACCCGGGACAGGGTTTTATCACCCCTCCACTTT. It specifies CASRMTRDRVLSPLHF. The chain combines TRBV5-6 with TRBJ1-6; 9 bases fit TRBD1. The trim removed 5 bases at V and 10 bases at J, leaving 13 bases unmatched. The CDR3 spans 16 residues. Per the germline V gene, CDR1 is SGHDT and CDR2 is YYEEEE. The full variable domain, rest sourced from reference TRBV5-6 and TRBJ1-6, is DAGVTQSPTHLIKTRGQQVTLRCSPKSGHDTVSWYQQALGQGPQFIFQYYEEEERQRGNFPDRFSGHQFPNYSSELNVNALLLGDSALYLCASRMTRDRVLSPLHFGNGTRLTVT.

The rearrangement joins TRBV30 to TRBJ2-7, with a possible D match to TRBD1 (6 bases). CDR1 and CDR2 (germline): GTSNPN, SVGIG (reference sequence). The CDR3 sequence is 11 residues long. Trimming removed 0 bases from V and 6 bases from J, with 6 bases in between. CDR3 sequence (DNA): TGTGCCTGGAGTGTACAGGGCGAGCAGTACTTC. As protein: CAWSVQGEQYF.

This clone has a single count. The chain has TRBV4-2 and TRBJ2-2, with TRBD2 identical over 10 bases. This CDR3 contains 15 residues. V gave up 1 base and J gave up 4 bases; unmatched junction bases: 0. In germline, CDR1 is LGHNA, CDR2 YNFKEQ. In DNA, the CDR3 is TGTGCCAGCAGCCAAGCTAGCGGGAGCACCGGGGAGCTGTTTTTT. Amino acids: CASSQASGSTGELFF.

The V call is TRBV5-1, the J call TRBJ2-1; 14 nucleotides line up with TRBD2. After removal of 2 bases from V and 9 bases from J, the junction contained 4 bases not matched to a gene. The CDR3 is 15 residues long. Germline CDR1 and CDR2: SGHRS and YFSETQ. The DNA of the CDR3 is TGCGCCAGCAGCTTCGGACTAGCGGGAGGTAGTGAGCAGTTCTTC. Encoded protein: CASSFGLAGGSEQFF.

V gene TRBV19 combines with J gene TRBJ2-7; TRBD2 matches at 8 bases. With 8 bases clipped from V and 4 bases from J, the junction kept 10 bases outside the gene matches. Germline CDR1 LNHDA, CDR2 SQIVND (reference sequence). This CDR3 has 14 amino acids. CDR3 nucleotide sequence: TGTGCCAGTGGTACGGGGGGGCCATCGTACGAGCAGTACTTC. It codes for CASGTGGPSYEQYF.

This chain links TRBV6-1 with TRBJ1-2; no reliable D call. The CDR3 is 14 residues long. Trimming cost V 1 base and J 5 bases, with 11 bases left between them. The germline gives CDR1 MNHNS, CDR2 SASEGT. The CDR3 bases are TGTGCCAGCAGTGAAGGTCCAGGATCATATGGCTACACCTTC. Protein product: CASSEGPGSYGYTF.

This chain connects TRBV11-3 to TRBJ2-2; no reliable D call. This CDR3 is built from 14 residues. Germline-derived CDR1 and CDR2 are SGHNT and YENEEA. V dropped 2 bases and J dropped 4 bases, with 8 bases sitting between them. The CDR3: CASSLITTTGELFF. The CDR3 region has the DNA TGTGCCAGCAGCTTAATCACAACCACCGGGGAGCTGTTTTTT.

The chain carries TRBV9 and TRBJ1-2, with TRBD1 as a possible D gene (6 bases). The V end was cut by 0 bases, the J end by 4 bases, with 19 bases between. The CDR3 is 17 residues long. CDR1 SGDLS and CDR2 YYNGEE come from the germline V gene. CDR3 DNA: TGTGCCAGCAGCGTAGGAGTCGCGGGGGGGCGCGCCTATGGCTACACCTTC. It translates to CASSVGVAGGRAYGYTF.

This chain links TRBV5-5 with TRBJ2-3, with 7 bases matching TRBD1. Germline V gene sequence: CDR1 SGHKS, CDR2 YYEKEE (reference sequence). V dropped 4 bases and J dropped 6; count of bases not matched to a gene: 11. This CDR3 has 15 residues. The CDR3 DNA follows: TGTGCCAGCAGCCGTATAGGTAGGGGGCTGGATACGCAGTATTTT. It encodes CASSRIGRGLDTQYF. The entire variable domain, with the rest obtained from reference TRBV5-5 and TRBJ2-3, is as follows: DAGVTQSPTHLIKTRGQQVTLRCSPISGHKSVSWYQQVLGQGPQFIFQYYEKEERGRGNFPDRFSARQFPNYSSELNVNALLLGDSALYLCASSRIGRGLDTQYFGPGTRLTVL.

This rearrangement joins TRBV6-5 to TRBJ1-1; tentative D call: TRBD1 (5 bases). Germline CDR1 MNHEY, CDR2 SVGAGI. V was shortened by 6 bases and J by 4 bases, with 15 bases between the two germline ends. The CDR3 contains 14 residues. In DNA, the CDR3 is TGTGCCAGCAGGGGCAGGGCTTGGGGCACTGAAGCTTTCTTT. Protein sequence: CASRGRAWGTEAFF.

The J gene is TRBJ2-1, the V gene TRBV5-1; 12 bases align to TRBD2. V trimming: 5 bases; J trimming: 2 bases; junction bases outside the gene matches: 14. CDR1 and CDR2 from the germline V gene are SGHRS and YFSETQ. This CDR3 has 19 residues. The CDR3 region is CASRSGTAPSGRAYNEQFF. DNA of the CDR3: TGCGCCAGCAGGTCAGGGACAGCCCCTAGCGGGAGGGCCTACAATGAGCAGTTCTTC. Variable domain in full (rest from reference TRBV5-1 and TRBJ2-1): KAGVTQTPRYLIKTRGQQVTLSCSPISGHRSVSWYQQTPGQGLQFLFEYFSETQRNKGNFPGRFSGRQFSNSRSEMNVSTLELGDSALYLCASRSGTAPSGRAYNEQFFGPGTRLTVL.

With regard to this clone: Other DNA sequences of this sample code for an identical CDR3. The CDR3 DNA reads as TGCGCCAGCAGCTTGGCGGGGTCTGGGGCCAACGTCCTGACTTTC. It encodes CASSLAGSGANVLTF. The chain joins TRBV5-1 to TRBJ2-6; D perhaps matches TRBD2 (5 bases). CDR1 is SGHRS and CDR2 is YFSETQ in the germline V gene. CDR3 length: 15 amino acids. Deletions cut 0 bases from V and 1 base from J, with 5 bases between. The full variable domain, with the rest looked up from reference TRBV5-1 and TRBJ2-6, is KAGVTQTPRYLIKTRGQQVTLSCSPISGHRSVSWYQQTPGQGLQFLFEYFSETQRNKGNFPGRFSGRQFSNSRSEMNVSTLELGDSALYLCASSLAGSGANVLTFGAGSRLTVL.

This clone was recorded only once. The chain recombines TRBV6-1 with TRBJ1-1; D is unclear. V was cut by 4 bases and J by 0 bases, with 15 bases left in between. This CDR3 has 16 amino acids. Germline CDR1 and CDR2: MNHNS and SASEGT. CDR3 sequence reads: CASSVYSILVNTEAFF. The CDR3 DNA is TGTGCCAGCAGTGTTTACTCCATCCTAGTGAACACTGAAGCTTTCTTT.

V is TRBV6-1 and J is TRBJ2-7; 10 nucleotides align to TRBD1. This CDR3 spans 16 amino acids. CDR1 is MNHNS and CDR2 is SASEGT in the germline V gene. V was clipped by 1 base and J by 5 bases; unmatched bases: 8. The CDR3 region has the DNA TGTGCCAGCAGTGAAGGGCCCGGGACAGGGGCCAACGAGCAGTACTTC. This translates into CASSEGPGTGANEQYF.

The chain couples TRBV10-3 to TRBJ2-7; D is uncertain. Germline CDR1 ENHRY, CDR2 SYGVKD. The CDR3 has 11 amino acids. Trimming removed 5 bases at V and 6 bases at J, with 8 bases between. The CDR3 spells CAISQVGEQYF. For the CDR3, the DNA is TGTGCCATCAGTCAGGTCGGCGAGCAGTACTTC.

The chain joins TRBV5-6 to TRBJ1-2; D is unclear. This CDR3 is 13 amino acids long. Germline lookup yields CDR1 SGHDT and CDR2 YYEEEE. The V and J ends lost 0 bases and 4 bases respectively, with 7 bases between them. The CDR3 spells CASSLGRLYGYTF. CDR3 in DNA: TGTGCCAGCAGCTTGGGCAGGCTCTATGGCTACACCTTC.

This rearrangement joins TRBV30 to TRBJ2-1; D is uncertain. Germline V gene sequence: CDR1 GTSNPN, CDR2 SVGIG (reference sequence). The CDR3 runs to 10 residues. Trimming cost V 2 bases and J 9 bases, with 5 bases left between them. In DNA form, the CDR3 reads TGTGCCTGGAGTCGGGTTGAGCAGTTCTTC. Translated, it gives CAWSRVEQFF.

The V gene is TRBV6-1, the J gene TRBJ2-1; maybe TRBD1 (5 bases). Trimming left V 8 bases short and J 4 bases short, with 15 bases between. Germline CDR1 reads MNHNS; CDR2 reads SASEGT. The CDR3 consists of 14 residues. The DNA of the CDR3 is TGTGCCAGCGAAGAGAACAGGCCATACAATGAGCAGTTCTTC. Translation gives CASEENRPYNEQFF.

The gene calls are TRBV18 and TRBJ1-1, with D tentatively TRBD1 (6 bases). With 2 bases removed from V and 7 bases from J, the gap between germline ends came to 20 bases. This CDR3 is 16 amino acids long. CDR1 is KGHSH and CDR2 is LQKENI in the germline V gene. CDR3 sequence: CASSPRTGLNRGEAFF. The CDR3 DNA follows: TGTGCCAGCTCACCAAGAACAGGGTTGAACCGTGGTGAAGCTTTCTTT.

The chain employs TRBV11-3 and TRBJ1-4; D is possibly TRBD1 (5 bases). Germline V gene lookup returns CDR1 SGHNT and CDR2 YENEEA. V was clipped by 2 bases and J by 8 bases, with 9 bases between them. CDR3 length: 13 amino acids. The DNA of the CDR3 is TGTGCCAGCAGCTTAAGCGGGGGAGAAAAACTGTTTTTT. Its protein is CASSLSGGEKLFF.

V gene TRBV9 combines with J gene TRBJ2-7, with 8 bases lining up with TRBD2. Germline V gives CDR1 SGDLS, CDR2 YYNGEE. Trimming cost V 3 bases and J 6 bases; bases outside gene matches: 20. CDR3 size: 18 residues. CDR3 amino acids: CASSEGLGIAGLISEQYF. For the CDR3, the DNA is TGTGCCAGCAGCGAGGGGTTGGGAATAGCGGGACTAATATCCGAGCAGTACTTC.

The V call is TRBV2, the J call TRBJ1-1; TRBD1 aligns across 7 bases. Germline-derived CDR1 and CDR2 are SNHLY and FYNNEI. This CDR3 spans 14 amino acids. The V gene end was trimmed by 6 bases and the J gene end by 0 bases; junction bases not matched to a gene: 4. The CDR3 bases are TGTGCCAGCAGCGGGACAGCCCTGAACACTGAAGCTTTCTTT. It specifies CASSGTALNTEAFF.

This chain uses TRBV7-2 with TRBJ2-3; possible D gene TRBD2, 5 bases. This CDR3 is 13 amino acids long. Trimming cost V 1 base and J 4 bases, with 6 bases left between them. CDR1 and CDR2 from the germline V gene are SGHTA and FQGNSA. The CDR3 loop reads CASSLVGADTQYF. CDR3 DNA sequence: TGTGCCAGCAGCTTAGTCGGGGCAGATACGCAGTATTTT.

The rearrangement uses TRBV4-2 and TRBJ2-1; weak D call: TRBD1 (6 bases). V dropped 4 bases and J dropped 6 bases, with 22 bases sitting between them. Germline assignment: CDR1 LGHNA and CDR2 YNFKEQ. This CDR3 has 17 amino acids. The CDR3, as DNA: TGTGCCAGCAGCCGAACCACCCAGGGGAGCTGGGGCAATGAGCAGTTCTTC. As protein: CASSRTTQGSWGNEQFF.

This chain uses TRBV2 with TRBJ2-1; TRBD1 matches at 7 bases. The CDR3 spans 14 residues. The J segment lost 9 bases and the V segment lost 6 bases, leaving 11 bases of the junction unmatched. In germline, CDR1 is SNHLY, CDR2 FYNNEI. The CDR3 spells CASRDTGDLSEQFF. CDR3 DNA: TGTGCCAGCAGGGATACAGGGGATCTGAGTGAGCAGTTCTTC.

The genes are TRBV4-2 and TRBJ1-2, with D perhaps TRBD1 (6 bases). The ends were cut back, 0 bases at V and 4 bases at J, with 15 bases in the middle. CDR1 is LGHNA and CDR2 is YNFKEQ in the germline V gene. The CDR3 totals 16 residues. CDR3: CASSQDLAGVVYGYTF. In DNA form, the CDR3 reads TGTGCCAGCAGCCAAGATCTTGCAGGGGTCGTCTATGGCTACACCTTC.

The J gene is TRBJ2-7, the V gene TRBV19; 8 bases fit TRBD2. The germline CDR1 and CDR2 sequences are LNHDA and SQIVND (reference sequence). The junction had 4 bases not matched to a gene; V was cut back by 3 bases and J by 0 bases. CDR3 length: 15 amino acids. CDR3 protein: CASSMRAGVSYEQYF. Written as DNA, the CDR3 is TGTGCCAGTAGTATGAGAGCGGGGGTCTCCTACGAGCAGTACTTC. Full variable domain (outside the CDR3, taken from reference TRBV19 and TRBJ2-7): DGGITQSPKYLFRKEGQNVTLSCEQNLNHDAMYWYRQDPGQGLRLIYYSQIVNDFQKGDIAEGYSVSREKKESFPLTVTSAQKNPTAFYLCASSMRAGVSYEQYFGPGTRLTVT.

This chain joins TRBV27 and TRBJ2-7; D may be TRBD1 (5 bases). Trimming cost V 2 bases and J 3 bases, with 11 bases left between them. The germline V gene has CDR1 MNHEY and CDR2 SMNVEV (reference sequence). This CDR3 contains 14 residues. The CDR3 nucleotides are TGTGCCAGCAGTTTAGACACAGGCGACTACGAGCAGTACTTC. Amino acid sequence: CASSLDTGDYEQYF.